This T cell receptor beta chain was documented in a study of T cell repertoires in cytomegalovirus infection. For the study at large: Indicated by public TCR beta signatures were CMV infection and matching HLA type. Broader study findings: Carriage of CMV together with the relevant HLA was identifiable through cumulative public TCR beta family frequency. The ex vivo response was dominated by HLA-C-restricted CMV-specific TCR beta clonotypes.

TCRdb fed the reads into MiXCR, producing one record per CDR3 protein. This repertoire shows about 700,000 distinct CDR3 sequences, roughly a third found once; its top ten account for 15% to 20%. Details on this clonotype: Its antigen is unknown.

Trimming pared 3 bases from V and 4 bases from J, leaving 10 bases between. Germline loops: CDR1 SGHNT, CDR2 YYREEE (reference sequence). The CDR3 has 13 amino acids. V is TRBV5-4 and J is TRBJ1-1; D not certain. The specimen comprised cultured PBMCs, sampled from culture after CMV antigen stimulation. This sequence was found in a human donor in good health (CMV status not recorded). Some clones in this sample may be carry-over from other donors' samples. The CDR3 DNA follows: TGTGCCAGCAGCTCCCCCCGGAGCACTGAAGCTTTCTTT. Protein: CASSSPRSTEAFF.